This T cell receptor (beta chain) was documented in a study of blood T cell repertoires in COVID-19. Measured with immunoSEQ multiplex PCR; TCRdb has only the in-frame clones, and not every one. Of 110,000 to 150,000 clones listed, around nine tenths are singletons. The CDR3 covers 19 residues. Germline-derived CDR1 and CDR2 are LNHDA and SQIVND (reference sequence). V lost 3 bases, J lost 0 bases, and 20 bases lay in between. The sequenced sample was peripheral blood. This TCR was recovered from a woman in her forties or fifties with acute or convalescent COVID-19. V is TRBV19 and J is TRBJ2-2; a possible D gene is TRBD2 (5 bases). CDR3 in amino acids: CASSIRRVLAFANTGELFF. DNA for the CDR3: TGTGCCAGTAGTATCCGACGAGTTTTAGCGTTCGCGAACACCGGGGAGCTGTTTTTT.